Below are 26 T cell receptor beta chains sequenced from a single sample in a study of blood T cell repertoires in COVID-19 (dated by TCRdb to 2020 to 2021). Library method: the immunoSEQ multiplex PCR assay. Entries here come from immuneACCESS through TCRdb and include only in-frame sequences with V and J called. Some clones fail to appear in such tables; in the studies checked, an unresolved V gene covers under half of the shortfall, and the cause of the remainder is unknown. A total of a few hundred thousand clones appear in this sample, about 89% of them only once. In total, the top ten clones hold 0.7% to 0.95% of the sample. The sequencing sample was made of PBMCs or T cells enriched from blood (not recorded which). These receptors all stem from a middle-aged woman who had been exposed to COVID-19.

The chain employs TRBV16 and TRBJ1-2, with D possibly TRBD1 on 6 matching bases. Germline V gives CDR1 KGHSY, CDR2 FQNENV. CDR3 length: 16 residues. V was pared by 4 bases and J by 2 bases, with 17 bases between. CDR3 residues: CASSPKQGRANYGYTF. CDR3 coding DNA: TGTGCCAGCAGCCCAAAACAGGGTAGAGCGAACTATGGCTACACCTTC.

The chain couples TRBV6-2 or TRBV6-3 to TRBJ1-4; TRBD1 agrees at 7 bases. V lost 2 bases and J lost 6; bases outside the gene matches: 3. The CDR3 loop spans 14 amino acids. The germline CDR1 and CDR2 sequences are MNHEY and SVGEGT. The CDR3 reads CASSYRDRDEKLFF. The CDR3 DNA is TGTGCCAGCAGTTACCGGGACAGAGATGAAAAACTGTTTTTT.

The genes are TRBV19 and TRBJ1-5; D gene unclear. This CDR3 spans 15 amino acids. The germline gives CDR1 LNHDA, CDR2 SQIVND (reference sequence). V was shortened by 3 bases and J by 7 bases, with 16 bases between the two germline ends. CDR3 sequence: CASSIPPAGRQPQHF. The CDR3 coding sequence is TGTGCCAGTAGTATCCCACCCGCAGGCCGACAGCCCCAGCATTTT.

V usage is TRBV14 and J usage is TRBJ2-7; D is perhaps TRBD2 (5 bases). In germline, CDR1 is SGHDN, CDR2 FVKESK. Trimming took off 0 bases at V and 3 bases at J, with 15 bases between the two ends. The CDR3 runs 16 residues. The DNA of the CDR3 is TGTGCCAGCAGCCAAGAACTACGAGGGCCCCTCTACGAGCAGTACTTC. As protein: CASSQELRGPLYEQYF.

This sequence joins TRBV20-1 and TRBJ2-1; D gene uncertain. Germline loops: CDR1 DFQATT, CDR2 SNEGSKA (reference sequence). This CDR3 comprises 11 residues. V was clipped by 1 base and J by 7 bases, with 5 bases between them. For the CDR3, the DNA is TGCAGTGCTAGAGTGCGGAATGAGCAGTTCTTC. The encoded protein is CSARVRNEQFF.

V is TRBV5-4 and J is TRBJ2-5, with TRBD1 matching 10 bases. Trimming at V came to 2 bases and at J to 2 bases, leaving 3 bases not matched to a gene. The CDR3 extends over 15 amino acids. Looked up from germline, CDR1 is SGHNT and CDR2 is YYREEE (reference sequence). CDR3 protein: CASSFGQGVQETQYF. The CDR3 nucleotides read TGTGCCAGCAGCTTTGGACAGGGGGTTCAAGAGACCCAGTACTTC. The entire variable domain, with the rest obtained from reference TRBV5-4 and TRBJ2-5, is as follows: ETGVTQSPTHLIKTRGQQVTLRCSSQSGHNTVSWYQQALGQGPQFIFQYYREEENGRGNFPPRFSGLQFPNYSSELNVNALELDDSALYLCASSFGQGVQETQYFGPGTRLLVL.

The rearrangement uses TRBV18 and TRBJ1-2; D is uncertain. The germline CDR1 and CDR2 sequences are KGHSH and LQKENI. Trimming left V 3 bases short and J 8 bases short, with 7 bases between. CDR3 length: 11 amino acids. The CDR3 spells CASSPAGGYTF. The DNA for the CDR3 is TGTGCCAGCTCACCTGCTGGCGGCTACACCTTC.

The rearrangement uses TRBV7-9 and TRBJ2-2; D is perhaps TRBD2 (6 bases). Trimming cost V 3 bases and J 3 bases, with 20 bases left between them. The CDR3 has 18 amino acids. The V gene's germline CDR1 is SEHNR and CDR2 FQNEAQ (reference sequence). The CDR3 nucleotides read TGTGCCAGCAGCTTTACCCTATCAGGGACTCAGCACACCGGGGAGCTGTTTTTT. Its translation is CASSFTLSGTQHTGELFF.

As to this clone: One end of the junction does not line up with germline, which may come from a read error. This sequence joins TRBV2 and TRBJ2-2; 7 bases agree with TRBD1. Germline loops: CDR1 SNHLY, CDR2 FYNNEI. There are 15 residues in the CDR3. Here the CDR3 DNA reads TGTGCCAGCAGGGCCTCGACAGGGAACAACGGGGAGCTGTTTTTT. This encodes CASRASTGNNGELFF.

Only one count was recorded for this clone. This chain joins TRBV10-2 and TRBJ2-3; D is perhaps TRBD1 (6 bases). Germline V gene lookup returns CDR1 WSHSY and CDR2 SAAADI. With 0 bases removed from V and 3 bases from J, the gap between germline ends came to 10 bases. The CDR3 extends over 15 amino acids. For the CDR3, the DNA is TGCGCCAGCAGTGAGTCGTATCAGGGGACAGATACGCAGTATTTT. Amino acids: CASSESYQGTDTQYF.

This sequence joins TRBV3-1 (or the pseudogene TRBV3-2) and TRBJ2-1; 10 bases fit TRBD1. The CDR3 is made up of 16 amino acids. Looked up from germline, CDR1 is LGHDT and CDR2 is YNNKEL (reference sequence). Trimming at V came to 3 bases and at J to 8 bases, leaving 10 bases not matched to a gene. CDR3 coding DNA: TGTGCCAGCAGCCAGGGGACAGGGGAGGTTAGACATGAGCAGTTCTTC. It encodes CASSQGTGEVRHEQFF.

The chain recombines TRBV30 with TRBJ1-2; TRBD1 is a possible D gene (6 bases). The CDR3 runs 13 residues. Per the germline V gene, CDR1 is GTSNPN and CDR2 is SVGIG (reference sequence). With 3 bases removed from V and 4 bases from J, the gap between germline ends came to 12 bases. CDR3 amino acids: CAWRVTGVYGYTF. CDR3 nucleotides: TGTGCCTGGAGGGTGACAGGAGTCTATGGCTACACCTTC.

Here the CDR3 DNA reads TGTGCCAGCAGCTTATCCAGGGTTAACACTGAAGCTTTCTTT. It yields the protein CASSLSRVNTEAFF. This rearrangement joins TRBV7-9 to TRBJ1-1; D possibly corresponds to TRBD1 (5 bases). Germline V gene data show CDR1 as SEHNR and CDR2 as FQNEAQ (reference sequence). The V and J ends lost 2 bases and 2 bases respectively, with 9 bases between them. CDR3 length: 14 amino acids.

CDR3 in amino acids: CASSPYNRGGDEQYF. In DNA, the CDR3 is TGTGCCAGCTCACCATACAACAGGGGAGGCGACGAGCAGTACTTC. V is TRBV18 and J is TRBJ2-7, with D perhaps TRBD1 (7 bases). Germline V gives CDR1 KGHSH, CDR2 LQKENI. The CDR3 length is 15 residues. The ends were cut back, 2 bases at V and 5 bases at J, with 16 bases in the middle.

The chain has TRBV5-1 and TRBJ2-2; TRBD1 aligns across 9 bases. Trimming removed 4 bases from V and 1 base from J; junction bases left unmatched: 2. The CDR3 runs 15 residues. The germline V gene has CDR1 SGHRS and CDR2 YFSETQ. The CDR3 loop is CASSAGQGNTGELFF. The CDR3 nucleotides are TGCGCCAGCAGCGCGGGACAGGGGAACACCGGGGAGCTGTTTTTT. The whole variable domain, filled in from reference TRBV5-1 and TRBJ2-2, reads KAGVTQTPRYLIKTRGQQVTLSCSPISGHRSVSWYQQTPGQGLQFLFEYFSETQRNKGNFPGRFSGRQFSNSRSEMNVSTLELGDSALYLCASSAGQGNTGELFFGEGSRLTVL.

This chain connects TRBV27 to TRBJ2-3, with D possibly matching TRBD1 (5 bases). CDR1 is MNHEY, CDR2 SMNVEV, per germline (reference sequence). Trimming took 0 bases from V and 1 from J, leaving 14 bases between them. CDR3 length: 17 residues. The CDR3 DNA is TGTGCCAGCAGTTTATCACGACAGAGAATGCGCACAGATACGCAGTATTTT. It encodes CASSLSRQRMRTDTQYF.

This clone has just one count. V usage is TRBV4-1 and J usage is TRBJ2-5, with 11 nucleotides matching TRBD1. Germline CDR1 and CDR2: MGHRA and YSYEKL. CDR3 length equals 18 residues. Trimming cost V 4 bases and J 5 bases; bases outside gene matches: 15. CDR3 amino acids: CASSPPGGRTGGLETQYF. CDR3 coding DNA: TGCGCCAGCAGCCCGCCTGGGGGGCGGACAGGGGGCTTGGAGACCCAGTACTTC.

As for this clone: The same CDR3 can be traced to other DNA sequences in this sample. The chain links TRBV19 to TRBJ1-5, with D possibly TRBD1 on 5 matching bases. The CDR3 sequence is 14 residues long. V was trimmed by 3 bases and J by 4 bases, leaving 10 bases between them. Germline assignment: CDR1 LNHDA and CDR2 SQIVND (reference sequence). The CDR3 here is CASSISGGNQPQHF. The CDR3 bases are TGTGCCAGTAGTATCTCCGGGGGTAATCAGCCCCAGCATTTT. Together with reference TRBV19 and TRBJ1-5, the CDR3 gives the full variable domain: DGGITQSPKYLFRKEGQNVTLSCEQNLNHDAMYWYRQDPGQGLRLIYYSQIVNDFQKGDIAEGYSVSREKKESFPLTVTSAQKNPTAFYLCASSISGGNQPQHFGDGTRLSIL.

This clone was found once. The chain joins TRBV19 to TRBJ2-1; D gene unclear. The ends were cut back, 3 bases at V and 9 bases at J, with 15 bases in the middle. This CDR3 has 14 residues. Germline assignment: CDR1 LNHDA and CDR2 SQIVND (reference sequence). This chain's CDR3 is CASSIKVSVGEQFF. The CDR3 DNA is TGTGCCAGTAGTATTAAAGTTAGTGTCGGTGAGCAGTTCTTC.

The V and J genes are TRBV7-3 and TRBJ1-6; 8 nucleotides match TRBD1. Germline CDR1 is SGHTA and CDR2 is FQGTGA. The CDR3 consists of 15 residues. Losses at the gene ends were 3 bases for V and 6 bases for J; bases not matched to a gene: 4. The chain's CDR3 is CASSLSRGRNSPLHF. In nucleotides, the CDR3 is TGTGCCAGCAGCTTGTCCAGGGGGCGTAATTCACCCCTCCACTTT. The full variable domain, with the rest looked up from reference TRBV7-3 and TRBJ1-6, is GAGVSQTPSNKVTEKGKYVELRCDPISGHTALYWYRQSLGQGPEFLIYFQGTGAADDSGLPNDRFFAVRPEGSVSTLKIQRTERGDSAVYLCASSLSRGRNSPLHFGNGTRLTVT.

The chain has TRBV7-3 and TRBJ2-1, with D tentatively TRBD2 (7 bases). Between the trimmed V and J ends, which lost 1 base and 4 bases, there was a span of 14 bases. The CDR3 is made up of 16 amino acids. The germline V gene has CDR1 SGHTA and CDR2 FQGTGA. This CDR3 reads CASSLIPGGQYNEQFF. As DNA, the CDR3 is TGTGCCAGCAGCTTAATCCCGGGGGGCCAGTACAATGAGCAGTTCTTC.

The V and J genes are TRBV5-6 and TRBJ1-3; D is ambiguous. Germline lookup yields CDR1 SGHDT and CDR2 YYEEEE. This CDR3 is 17 amino acids long. V lost 4 bases and J lost 0, with 17 bases in between. CDR3 amino acids: CASSLPLSRSSGNTIYF. DNA of the CDR3: TGTGCCAGCAGCCTTCCCCTCTCCAGGTCCTCTGGAAACACCATATATTTT.

The chain uses TRBV2 and TRBJ1-2, with a tentative D call TRBD1 (5 bases). Trimming cost V 2 bases and J 0 bases, with 10 bases left between them. The CDR3 length is 15 residues. The germline gives CDR1 SNHLY, CDR2 FYNNEI. The DNA of the CDR3 is TGTGCCAGCAGTGAAAGGGCAGGGACTAACTATGGCTACACCTTC. Amino acids: CASSERAGTNYGYTF.

The rearrangement links TRBV19 to TRBJ2-1; 12 nucleotides line up with TRBD2. Germline-derived CDR1 and CDR2 are LNHDA and SQIVND (reference sequence). The ends lost 7 bases at V and 3 bases at J; junction bases unmatched: 7. The CDR3 sequence is 16 residues long. The DNA of the CDR3 is TGTGCCAGTACCCCCTCACTAGCGGGAGGCTACAATGAGCAGTTCTTC. As protein: CASTPSLAGGYNEQFF.

This chain joins TRBV30 and TRBJ1-2; D is perhaps TRBD1 (6 bases). The CDR3 length is 12 residues. Germline assignment: CDR1 GTSNPN and CDR2 SVGIG (reference sequence). Trimming left V 3 bases short and J 6 bases short, with 11 bases between. The CDR3 region has the DNA TGTGCCTGGAGCAGAGGGGGGGATGGCTACACCTTC. It codes for CAWSRGGDGYTF. The variable domain in full, completed from reference TRBV30 and TRBJ1-2, reads SQTIHQWPATLVQPVGSPLSLECTVEGTSNPNLYWYRQAAGRGLQLLFYSVGIGQISSEVPQNLSASRPQDRQFILSSKKLLLSDSGFYLCAWSRGGDGYTFGSGTRLTVV.

This clone showed up just once. The V call is TRBV19, the J call TRBJ1-5, with D possibly being TRBD1 (5 bases). The CDR3 is made up of 14 amino acids. The V gene lost 3 bases and the J gene lost 6 bases, with 12 bases spanning the gap. Looked up from germline, CDR1 is LNHDA and CDR2 is SQIVND (reference sequence). The CDR3 here is CASSIGGLGQPQHF. CDR3 coding DNA: TGTGCCAGTAGTATTGGGGGGTTAGGTCAGCCCCAGCATTTT.